These 26 T cell receptor beta chains originate from one sample sequenced in a study of shared clonotypes between healthy human individuals (dated by TCRdb to about 2020). Libraries were prepared through the immunoSEQ multiplex PCR assay. The table was pulled from immuneACCESS by TCRdb, which kept in-frame rearrangements only. Such tables lose some clones; where checked, under half of the loss comes from unresolved V genes, and the rest has no known cause. The sample contains fewer than 2.5 million clones, 80% to 95% of them found a single time. The ten largest clones add up to about 0.39% of the sample. Sequenced material: naive CD4+ T cells from PBMCs. Taken with the paper, the label for cell subset or site translates to: CD45RA+ positively selected. These receptors came from a man aged 18-30 years in good health. Some clones in this sample may be carry-over from other donors' samples.

The chain joins TRBV15 to TRBJ2-1; TRBD2 agrees at 7 bases. Trimming removed 8 bases from V and 1 base from J; junction bases left unmatched: 2. Germline CDR1 and CDR2: LNHNV and YYDKDF (reference sequence). CDR3 length: 13 residues. In DNA form, the CDR3 reads TGTGCCACCGCTAGCGGATCCTACAATGAGCAGTTCTTC. Encoded protein: CATASGSYNEQFF.

This clone has a single count. The rearrangement uses TRBV5-4 and TRBJ2-7; D uncertain. V shed 3 bases and J shed 4 bases, with 11 bases lying between them. This CDR3 region has 13 residues. In germline, CDR1 is SGHNT, CDR2 YYREEE (reference sequence). The CDR3 DNA reads as TGTGCCAGCAGCTCGGCCCCCTTGTACGAGCAGTACTTC. Protein sequence: CASSSAPLYEQYF.

The chain combines TRBV6-1 with TRBJ2-1; TRBD1 or TRBD2 may be the D gene (5 bases each). Germline V gene data show CDR1 as MNHNS and CDR2 as SASEGT. V dropped 2 bases and J dropped 0 bases, with 8 bases sitting between them. This CDR3 spans 15 amino acids. Here the CDR3 DNA reads TGTGCCAGCAGTGAATCAGGGAGCTCCTACAATGAGCAGTTCTTC. It codes for CASSESGSSYNEQFF.

For this clone: The identical CDR3 is also encoded by other nucleotide sequences in the sample. The CDR3 DNA reads as TGTGCCAGCTCGGACACTAGCAATCAGCCCCAGCATTTT. It is translated as CASSDTSNQPQHF. The rearrangement joins TRBV18 to TRBJ1-5, with a weak D call TRBD1 (5 bases). CDR3 length equals 13 residues. V was cut by 6 bases and J by 0 bases, with 6 bases left in between. The germline gives CDR1 KGHSH, CDR2 LQKENI.

The chain is built from TRBV29-1 and TRBJ1-1; D may be TRBD1 (5 bases). Per the germline V gene, CDR1 is SQVTM and CDR2 is ANQGSEA. The ends were cut back, 0 bases at V and 11 bases at J, with 13 bases in the middle. The CDR3 totals 12 residues. For the CDR3, the DNA is TGCAGCGTTGAAGATCAATCAGGGCGGGCTTTCTTT. It translates to CSVEDQSGRAFF.

V usage is TRBV30 and J usage is TRBJ2-7; 9 bases are shared with TRBD2. V lost 4 bases to trimming and J lost 3 bases; unmatched junction nucleotides: 7. The CDR3 totals 14 residues. Per the germline V gene, CDR1 is GTSNPN and CDR2 is SVGIG (reference sequence). CDR3 sequence (DNA): TGTGCCTGGAACCCGGGACTAGCAATCTACGAGCAGTACTTC. Encoded protein: CAWNPGLAIYEQYF.

The gene calls are TRBV28 and TRBJ2-2; D tentatively fits TRBD1 or TRBD2 (5 bases each). Germline-derived CDR1 and CDR2 are MDHEN and SYDVKM. This CDR3 region has 15 residues. V lost 7 bases and J 7 bases, leaving 19 bases between the germline ends. CDR3 region: CASTGTRLRGGELFF. The CDR3 region has the DNA TGTGCCAGCACCGGGACCAGACTTAGGGGCGGGGAGCTGTTTTTT.

J is TRBJ2-1 and V is TRBV5-1; 7 nucleotides line up with TRBD2. The CDR3 runs 15 residues. With V trimmed by 4 bases and J by 5 bases, 9 bases remained unmatched. Germline V gene sequence: CDR1 SGHRS, CDR2 YFSETQ. The CDR3 loop reads CASSPGTSADNEQFF. The CDR3 DNA sequence: TGCGCCAGCAGCCCGGGTACTAGCGCCGACAATGAGCAGTTCTTC.

The chain is built from TRBV11-3 and TRBJ2-1, with D unclear. The CDR3 has 14 residues. Trimming took 5 bases from V and 9 from J, leaving 17 bases between them. From germline, CDR1 is SGHNT and CDR2 YENEEA. The CDR3 is CASSKEPQSSEQFF. The DNA for the CDR3 is TGTGCCAGCAGCAAGGAGCCCCAGAGCAGTGAGCAGTTCTTC. The whole variable domain, filled in from reference TRBV11-3 and TRBJ2-1, reads EAGVVQSPRYKIIEKKQPVAFWCNPISGHNTLYWYLQNLGQGPELLIRYENEEAVDDSQLPKDRFSAERLKGVDSTLKIQPAELGDSAVYLCASSKEPQSSEQFFGPGTRLTVL.

The chain has TRBV7-3 and TRBJ1-1; D uncertain. V lost 4 bases and J 0 bases, leaving 12 bases between the germline ends. This CDR3 is 15 amino acids long. Germline CDR1 is SGHTA and CDR2 is FQGTGA. The CDR3 here is CASSSDANMNTEAFF. In nucleotides, the CDR3 is TGTGCCAGCAGCTCGGACGCGAACATGAACACTGAAGCTTTCTTT. Full variable domain (missing parts from reference TRBV7-3 and TRBJ1-1): GAGVSQTPSNKVTEKGKYVELRCDPISGHTALYWYRQSLGQGPEFLIYFQGTGAADDSGLPNDRFFAVRPEGSVSTLKIQRTERGDSAVYLCASSSDANMNTEAFFGQGTRLTVV.

The rearrangement joins TRBV14 to TRBJ1-1; 7 positions match TRBD1. This CDR3 region has 15 residues. The germline gives CDR1 SGHDN, CDR2 FVKESK. The trim removed 2 bases at V and 2 bases at J, leaving 5 bases unmatched. The CDR3 is CASSQPQGSNTEAFF. CDR3 coding DNA: TGTGCCAGCAGCCAACCACAGGGGTCCAACACTGAAGCTTTCTTT. Using reference TRBV14 and TRBJ1-1 for the parts outside the CDR3, the full variable domain is EAGVTQFPSHSVIEKGQTVTLRCDPISGHDNLYWYRRVMGKEIKFLLHFVKESKQDESGMPNNRFLAERTGGTYSTLKVQPAELEDSGVYFCASSQPQGSNTEAFFGQGTRLTVV.

This chain connects TRBV18 to TRBJ1-5; D unclear. The CDR3 is 17 residues long. Germline-derived CDR1 and CDR2 are KGHSH and LQKENI. V lost 2 bases, J lost 0 bases, and 14 bases lay in between. The CDR3 region is CASSPDGPSGSNQPQHF. CDR3 bases: TGTGCCAGCTCACCAGACGGACCCAGTGGTAGCAATCAGCCCCAGCATTTT.

This chain links TRBV14 with TRBJ2-3; TRBD2 agrees at 12 bases. The ends lost 5 bases at V and 3 bases at J; junction bases unmatched: 6. Looked up from germline, CDR1 is SGHDN and CDR2 is FVKESK. The CDR3 is made up of 16 amino acids. CDR3 nucleotide sequence: TGTGCCAGCAGCGCCCGACTAGCGGGAGCTACAGATACGCAGTATTTT. Protein sequence: CASSARLAGATDTQYF.

As concerns this clone: Other nucleotide sequences from this sample produce the same CDR3. The chain has TRBV7-2 and TRBJ2-5; D is perhaps TRBD1 (5 bases). Germline V CDR1 and CDR2: SGHTA, FQGNSA. V lost 0 bases, J lost 1 base, and 6 bases lay in between. The CDR3 spans 14 residues. The DNA for the CDR3 is TGTGCCAGCAGCTTAGCAGGGGCCCAAGAGACCCAGTACTTC. Encoded protein: CASSLAGAQETQYF.

To note about this clone: Different DNA sequences within this sample yield the same CDR3. This rearrangement joins TRBV5-1 to TRBJ2-1; D is unresolved. This CDR3 spans 15 amino acids. V was pared by 2 bases and J by 0 bases, with 9 bases between. Germline CDR1 is SGHRS and CDR2 is YFSETQ. The CDR3 region has the DNA TGCGCCAGCAGCTTAGTTTCTAGCTCCTACAATGAGCAGTTCTTC. Its protein product is CASSLVSSSYNEQFF.

The J gene is TRBJ2-7, the V gene TRBV6-5; TRBD2 aligns across 7 bases. The CDR3 extends over 13 amino acids. V gave up 10 bases and J gave up 2 bases; unmatched junction bases: 8. Germline V gene lookup returns CDR1 MNHEY and CDR2 SVGAGI. CDR3 region: CATVNAGAYEQYF. In DNA, the CDR3 is TGTGCCACCGTTAACGCGGGAGCCTACGAGCAGTACTTC.

The chain uses TRBV28 and TRBJ1-2, with a possible D match to TRBD1 (6 bases). Germline V CDR1 and CDR2: MDHEN, SYDVKM. This CDR3 region has 16 residues. With 5 bases removed from V and 7 bases from J, the gap between germline ends came to 23 bases. As DNA, the CDR3 is TGTGCCAGCAGTGGGTCCGGGGGCACTCCCCCCGCTGGCTACACCTTC. The encoded protein is CASSGSGGTPPAGYTF.

This chain joins TRBV7-9 and TRBJ2-3; 8 nucleotides align to TRBD1. CDR3 length: 13 residues. The germline CDR1 and CDR2 sequences are SEHNR and FQNEAQ (reference sequence). The ends lost 11 bases at V and 3 bases at J; junction bases unmatched: 7. CDR3 protein: CARQGSSTDTQYF. CDR3 nucleotide sequence: TGTGCCCGACAGGGGTCGAGTACAGATACGCAGTATTTT.

This chain uses TRBV6-6 with TRBJ1-2; D gene ambiguous. The V gene's germline CDR1 is MNHNY and CDR2 SVGAGI (reference sequence). The CDR3 contains 14 residues. Trimming took off 4 bases at V and 6 bases at J, with 15 bases between the two ends. The CDR3, as DNA: TGTGCCAGCAGTTCCTCATGGACGGGGAATGGCTACACCTTC. This sequence encodes CASSSSWTGNGYTF.

In its sample, this clone was seen a few times. This chain connects TRBV7-3 to TRBJ1-1; D not resolved. CDR1 is SGHTA and CDR2 is FQGTGA in the germline V gene. The CDR3 consists of 15 residues. V lost 4 bases and J 3 bases, leaving 15 bases between the germline ends. The CDR3, as DNA: TGTGCCAGCAGCTCTGGGGTCCCGGGGTACACTGAAGCTTTCTTT. Its protein product is CASSSGVPGYTEAFF. The variable domain in full, with the rest retrieved from reference TRBV7-3 and TRBJ1-1, is GAGVSQTPSNKVTEKGKYVELRCDPISGHTALYWYRQSLGQGPEFLIYFQGTGAADDSGLPNDRFFAVRPEGSVSTLKIQRTERGDSAVYLCASSSGVPGYTEAFFGQGTRLTVV.

The J gene is TRBJ2-1, the V gene TRBV4-1, with a tentative D call TRBD2 (7 bases). Trimming removed 7 bases at V and 5 bases at J, with 18 bases between. CDR3 length: 15 residues. Germline CDR1 is MGHRA and CDR2 is YSYEKL. The CDR3 sequence: CASIRAGGDNNEQFF. In DNA, the CDR3 is TGCGCCAGCATCAGAGCTGGGGGGGACAACAATGAGCAGTTCTTC.

In its sample, this clone was seen once. The chain joins TRBV7-3 to TRBJ2-6; maybe TRBD2 (5 bases). Germline CDR1 SGHTA, CDR2 FQGTGA. Trimming removed 5 bases from V and 4 bases from J, with 6 bases in between. This CDR3 spans 13 amino acids. The chain's CDR3 is CASSPGGANVLTF. In DNA, the CDR3 is TGTGCCAGCAGCCCGGGAGGGGCCAACGTCCTGACTTTC.

This rearrangement joins TRBV7-6 to TRBJ2-5, with D hard to call. The CDR3 consists of 13 residues. Germline CDR1 and CDR2: SGHVS and FNYEAQ. Trimming removed 5 bases at V and 4 bases at J, with 11 bases between. CDR3 DNA: TGTGCCAGCAGCCCGGTTGCACTAGAGACCCAGTACTTC. Its translation: CASSPVALETQYF.

This chain uses TRBV11-2 with TRBJ2-7; the match to TRBD2 covers 11 bases. This CDR3 is 17 amino acids long. In germline, CDR1 is SGHAT, CDR2 FQNNGV. The V segment lost 2 bases and the J segment 0 bases; nucleotides outside the gene matches: 6. CDR3: CASSLRLAGGSSYEQYF. CDR3 bases: TGTGCCAGCAGCTTAAGGCTAGCGGGAGGAAGCTCCTACGAGCAGTACTTC.

The chain employs TRBV9 and TRBJ1-2; 7 positions match TRBD1. V shed 3 bases, J shed 0 bases, and the junction held 8 bases outside the gene matches. The CDR3 sequence is 16 residues long. Germline-derived CDR1 and CDR2 are SGDLS and YYNGEE. CDR3 region: CASSASSGTANYGYTF. The CDR3 bases are TGTGCCAGCAGCGCCTCCTCCGGGACAGCTAACTATGGCTACACCTTC. Full variable domain (rest looked up from reference TRBV9 and TRBJ1-2): DSGVTQTPKHLITATGQRVTLRCSPRSGDLSVYWYQQSLDQGLQFLIQYYNGEERAKGNILERFSAQQFPDLHSELNLSSLELGDSALYFCASSASSGTANYGYTFGSGTRLTVV.

The chain links TRBV9 to TRBJ1-2; D uncertain. CDR1 SGDLS and CDR2 YYNGEE come from the germline V gene. This CDR3 region has 15 residues. Trimming cost V 6 bases and J 0 bases, with 15 bases left between them. CDR3 residues: CASTRVATTNYGYTF. CDR3 sequence (DNA): TGTGCCAGCACCCGGGTAGCCACCACTAACTATGGCTACACCTTC.